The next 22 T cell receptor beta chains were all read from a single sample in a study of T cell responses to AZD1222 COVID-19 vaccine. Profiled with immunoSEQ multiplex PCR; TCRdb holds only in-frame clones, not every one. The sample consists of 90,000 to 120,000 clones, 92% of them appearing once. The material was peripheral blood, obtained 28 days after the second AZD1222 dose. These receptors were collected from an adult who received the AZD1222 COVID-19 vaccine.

CDR3 in amino acids: CASSEFPIGGHAEAFF. CDR3 bases: TGTGCCAGCAGCGAATTTCCGATCGGGGGGCATGCTGAAGCTTTCTTT. The rearrangement links TRBV9 to TRBJ1-1; D possibly corresponds to TRBD1 (6 bases). Trimming took off 3 bases at V and 6 bases at J, with 21 bases between the two ends. Germline CDR1 is SGDLS and CDR2 is YYNGEE. This CDR3 is 16 amino acids long.

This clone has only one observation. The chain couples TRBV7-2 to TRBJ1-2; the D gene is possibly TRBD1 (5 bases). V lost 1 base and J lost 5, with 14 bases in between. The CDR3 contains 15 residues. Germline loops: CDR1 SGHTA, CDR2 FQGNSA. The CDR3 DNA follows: TGTGCCAGCAGCTTAGACCTGGGGGAAAAGTATGGCTACACCTTC. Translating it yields CASSLDLGEKYGYTF. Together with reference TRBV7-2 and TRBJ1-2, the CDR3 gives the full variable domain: GAGVSQSPSNKVTEKGKDVELRCDPISGHTALYWYRQSLGQGLEFLIYFQGNSAPDKSGLPSDRFSAERTGGSVSTLTIQRTQQEDSAVYLCASSLDLGEKYGYTFGSGTRLTVV.

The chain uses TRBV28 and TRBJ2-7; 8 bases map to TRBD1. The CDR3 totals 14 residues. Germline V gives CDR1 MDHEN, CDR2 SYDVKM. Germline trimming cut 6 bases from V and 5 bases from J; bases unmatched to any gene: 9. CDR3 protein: CASSYPDRAHEQYF. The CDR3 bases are TGTGCCAGCAGCTACCCGGACAGGGCCCACGAGCAGTACTTC.

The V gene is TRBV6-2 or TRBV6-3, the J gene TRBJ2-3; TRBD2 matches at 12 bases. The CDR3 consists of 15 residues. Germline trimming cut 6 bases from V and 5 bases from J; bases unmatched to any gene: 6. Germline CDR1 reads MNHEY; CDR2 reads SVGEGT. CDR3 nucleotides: TGTGCCAGCAGCCGACTAGCGGGAGTCGTAGATACGCAGTATTTT. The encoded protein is CASSRLAGVVDTQYF.

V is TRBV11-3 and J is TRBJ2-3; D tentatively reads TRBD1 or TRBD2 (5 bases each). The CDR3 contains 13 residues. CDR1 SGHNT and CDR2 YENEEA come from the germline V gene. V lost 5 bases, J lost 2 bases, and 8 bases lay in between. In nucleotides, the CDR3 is TGTGCCAGCAGCCGGGACCTCACAGATACGCAGTATTTT. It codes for CASSRDLTDTQYF.

The CDR3 nucleotides are TGTGCCAGCAGCTTAGCGCACAATCAGAGAGCCTCTGGAAACACCATATATTTT. This codes for CASSLAHNQRASGNTIYF. The chain joins TRBV7-2 to TRBJ1-3; D is uncertain. The CDR3 spans 18 residues. The germline V and J ends were trimmed by 0 bases and 0 bases, with 15 bases remaining between them. The germline V gene encodes CDR1 SGHTA and CDR2 FQGNSA.

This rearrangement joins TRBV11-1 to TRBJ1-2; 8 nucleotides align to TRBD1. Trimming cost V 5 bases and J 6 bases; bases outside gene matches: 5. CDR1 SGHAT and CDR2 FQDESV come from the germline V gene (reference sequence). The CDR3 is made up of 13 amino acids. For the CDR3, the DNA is TGTGCCAGCAGCCAGACAGGGGTGGATGGCTACACCTTC. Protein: CASSQTGVDGYTF.

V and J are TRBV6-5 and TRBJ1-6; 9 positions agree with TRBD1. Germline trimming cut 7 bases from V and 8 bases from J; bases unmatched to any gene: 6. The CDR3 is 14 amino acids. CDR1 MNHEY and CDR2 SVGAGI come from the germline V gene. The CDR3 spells CASTGTGTYSPLHF. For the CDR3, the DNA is TGTGCCAGCACTGGGACAGGGACTTATTCACCCCTCCACTTT.

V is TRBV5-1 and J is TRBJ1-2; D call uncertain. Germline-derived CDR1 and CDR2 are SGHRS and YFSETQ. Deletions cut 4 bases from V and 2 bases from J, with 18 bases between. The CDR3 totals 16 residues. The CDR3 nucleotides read TGCGCCAGCAGCCCTAGGACGCAAGTAGGGAACTATGGCTACACCTTC. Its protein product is CASSPRTQVGNYGYTF.

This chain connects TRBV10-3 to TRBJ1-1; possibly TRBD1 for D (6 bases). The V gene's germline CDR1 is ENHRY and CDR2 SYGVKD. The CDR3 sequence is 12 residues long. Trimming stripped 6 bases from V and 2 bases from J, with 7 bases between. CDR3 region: CAIRDSNTEAFF. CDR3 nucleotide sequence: TGTGCCATCAGGGACAGCAACACTGAAGCTTTCTTT.

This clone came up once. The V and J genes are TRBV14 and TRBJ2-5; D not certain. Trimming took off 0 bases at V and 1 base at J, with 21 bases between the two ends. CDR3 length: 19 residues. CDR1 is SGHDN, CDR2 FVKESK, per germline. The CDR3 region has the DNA TGTGCCAGCAGCCAAGAAAAGGCTGACTCGAGAGGTTCCCAAGAGACCCAGTACTTC. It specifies CASSQEKADSRGSQETQYF.

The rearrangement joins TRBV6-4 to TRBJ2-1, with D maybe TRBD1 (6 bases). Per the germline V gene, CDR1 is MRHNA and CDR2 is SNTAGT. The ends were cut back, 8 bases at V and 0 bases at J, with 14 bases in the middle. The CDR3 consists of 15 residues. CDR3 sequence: CASSKEGGSYNEQFF. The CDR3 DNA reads TGTGCCAGCTCCAAGGAAGGGGGCTCCTACAATGAGCAGTTCTTC.

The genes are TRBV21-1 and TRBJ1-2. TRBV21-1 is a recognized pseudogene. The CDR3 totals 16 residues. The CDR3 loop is CASSTAAPTRPYGYTF. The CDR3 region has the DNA TGTGCCAGCAGCACGGCGGCTCCGACGAGGCCCTATGGCTACACCTTC.

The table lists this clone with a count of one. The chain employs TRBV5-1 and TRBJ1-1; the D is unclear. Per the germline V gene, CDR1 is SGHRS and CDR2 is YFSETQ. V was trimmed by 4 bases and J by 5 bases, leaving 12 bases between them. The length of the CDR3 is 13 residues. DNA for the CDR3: TGCGCCAGCAGCGGAGGTTACAGAACTGAAGCTTTCTTT. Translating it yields CASSGGYRTEAFF. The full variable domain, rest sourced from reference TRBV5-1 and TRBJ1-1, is KAGVTQTPRYLIKTRGQQVTLSCSPISGHRSVSWYQQTPGQGLQFLFEYFSETQRNKGNFPGRFSGRQFSNSRSEMNVSTLELGDSALYLCASSGGYRTEAFFGQGTRLTVV.

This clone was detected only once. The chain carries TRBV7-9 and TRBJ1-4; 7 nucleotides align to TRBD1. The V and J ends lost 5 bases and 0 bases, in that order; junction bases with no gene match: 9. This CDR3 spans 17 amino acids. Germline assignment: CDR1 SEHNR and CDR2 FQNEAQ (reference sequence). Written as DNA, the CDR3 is TGTGCCAGCAGCCGAGACAACAGGGGCGCAACTAATGAAAAACTGTTTTTT. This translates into CASSRDNRGATNEKLFF. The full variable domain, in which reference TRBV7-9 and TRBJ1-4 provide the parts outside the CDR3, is DTGVSQNPRHKITKRGQNVTFRCDPISEHNRLYWYRQTLGQGPEFLTYFQNEAQLEKSRLLSDRFSAERPKGSFSTLEIQRTEQGDSAMYLCASSRDNRGATNEKLFFGSGTQLSVL.

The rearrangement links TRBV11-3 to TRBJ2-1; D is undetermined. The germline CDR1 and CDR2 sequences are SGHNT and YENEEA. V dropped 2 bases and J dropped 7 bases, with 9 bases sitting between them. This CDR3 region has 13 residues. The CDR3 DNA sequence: TGTGCCAGCAGCTTACCTTCGAAGAATGAGCAGTTCTTC. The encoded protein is CASSLPSKNEQFF. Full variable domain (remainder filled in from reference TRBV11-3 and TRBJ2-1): EAGVVQSPRYKIIEKKQPVAFWCNPISGHNTLYWYLQNLGQGPELLIRYENEEAVDDSQLPKDRFSAERLKGVDSTLKIQPAELGDSAVYLCASSLPSKNEQFFGPGTRLTVL.

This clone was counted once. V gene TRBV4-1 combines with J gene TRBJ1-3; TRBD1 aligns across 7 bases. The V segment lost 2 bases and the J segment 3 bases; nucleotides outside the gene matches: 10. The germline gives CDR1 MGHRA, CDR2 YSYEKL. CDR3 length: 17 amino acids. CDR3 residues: CASSQRVQGVDGNTIYF. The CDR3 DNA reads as TGCGCCAGCAGCCAAAGGGTCCAGGGGGTTGATGGAAACACCATATATTTT.

The CDR3 sequence is CASSIPRGSGNTIYF. CDR3 DNA: TGTGCCAGCAGTATCCCCAGGGGTTCTGGAAACACCATATATTTT. The chain employs TRBV28 and TRBJ1-3; possibly TRBD1 for D (6 bases). CDR3 length equals 15 residues. Between the trimmed V and J ends, which lost 5 bases and 1 base, there was a span of 12 bases. Germline CDR1 reads MDHEN; CDR2 reads SYDVKM.

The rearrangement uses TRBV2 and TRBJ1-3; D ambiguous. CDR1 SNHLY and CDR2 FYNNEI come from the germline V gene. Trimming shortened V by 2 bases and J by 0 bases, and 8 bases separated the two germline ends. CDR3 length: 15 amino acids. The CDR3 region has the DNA TGTGCCAGCAGTGAACAATGGGTCTCTGGAAACACCATATATTTT. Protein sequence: CASSEQWVSGNTIYF.

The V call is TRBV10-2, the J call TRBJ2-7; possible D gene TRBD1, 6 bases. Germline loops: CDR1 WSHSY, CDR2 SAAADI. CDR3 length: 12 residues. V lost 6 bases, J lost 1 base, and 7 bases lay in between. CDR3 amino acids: CASRDSSYEQYF. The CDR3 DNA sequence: TGCGCCAGCAGGGACAGTTCCTACGAGCAGTACTTC.

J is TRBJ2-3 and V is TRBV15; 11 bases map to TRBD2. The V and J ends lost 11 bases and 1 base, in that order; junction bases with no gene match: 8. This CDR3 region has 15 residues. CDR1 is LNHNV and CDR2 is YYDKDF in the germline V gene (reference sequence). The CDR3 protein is CAAKSTSGGTDTQYF. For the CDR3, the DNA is TGTGCCGCCAAATCGACTAGCGGGGGCACAGATACGCAGTATTTT. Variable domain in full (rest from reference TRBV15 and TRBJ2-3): DAMVIQNPRYQVTQFGKPVTLSCSQTLNHNVMYWYQQKSSQAPKLLFHYYDKDFNNEADTPDNFQSRRPNTSFCFLDIRSPGLGDTAMYLCAAKSTSGGTDTQYFGPGTRLTVL.

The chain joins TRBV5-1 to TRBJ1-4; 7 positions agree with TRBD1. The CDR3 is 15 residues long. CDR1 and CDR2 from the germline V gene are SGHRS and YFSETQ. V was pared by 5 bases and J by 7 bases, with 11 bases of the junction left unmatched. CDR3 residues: CASRFHDRDPEKLFF. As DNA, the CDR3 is TGCGCCAGCAGATTCCATGACAGGGATCCTGAAAAACTGTTTTTT.